This entry features one TCR beta chain sequence. This sample is drawn from a study of blood T cell repertoires in COVID-19. Background on the study: Sites across the United States, Italy and Spain contributed samples from acute and convalescent COVID-19. Nucleic acid was either cDNA or gDNA, and it came from T cells, B-cell-depleted T cells, or PBMCs.

Original methodology: Estimated nucleated cell counts came from reference gene primer amplification. Produced via immunoSEQ multiplex PCR; TCRdb's table is partial and in-frame only. D and trimming were read from the DNA, whereas the V and J calls and clone size are those reported in that table. The sample shows over 40,000 clones, roughly 91% of them seen only once. The CDR3 covers 14 residues. Germline lookup yields CDR1 SGHRS and CDR2 YFSETQ. V lost 2 bases and J 5 bases, leaving 11 bases between the germline ends. The sample was peripheral blood. The receptor's source is a human donor in a cohort sampled during active COVID-19. The chain joins TRBV5-1 to TRBJ2-1, with D possibly TRBD2 on 5 matching bases. Here the CDR3 reads CASSFSLGHNEQFF. The DNA for the CDR3 is TGCGCCAGCAGCTTCTCACTAGGCCACAATGAGCAGTTCTTC.